The rows below give T cell receptor beta chains drawn from one sample of a study of blood T cell repertoires in COVID-19. Here immunoSEQ multiplex PCR was the method, and the copy in TCRdb shows in-frame clones only, minus some. This sample carries 250,000 to 350,000 clones, less than 85% of them seen once, and the ten largest clones take roughly 1.5%. The specimen sequenced was peripheral blood. Source of these receptors: a human donor with COVID-19, enrolled during active disease. The donor label of this sample is uncertain. CDR3s include the opening cysteine and the closing phenylalanine or tryptophan.

j_call v_call cdr3_aa
TRBJ2-3 TRBV29-1 CSVEKGAGGSTDTQYF
TRBJ1-5 TRBV2 CASSEFLSGTGGNQPQHF
TRBJ2-2 TRBV27 CASSLGPGHGRLTGELFF
TRBJ2-3 TRBV5-1 CASSLEGVPADTQYF
TRBJ2-1 TRBV4-3 CASSQEGSEQFF
TRBJ2-4 TRBV2 CASMRAGAVNIQYF
TRBJ2-3 TRBV9 CASSADRWDTQYF
TRBJ1-2 TRBV18 CASSLTREHYGYTF
TRBJ2-5 TRBV30 CAWGGLTDETQYF
TRBJ1-2 TRBV19 CASTYYGTENFNYGYTF
TRBJ2-1 TRBV6-5 CASSYIQGRSYNEQFF
TRBJ2-3 TRBV30 CAWSVGLAGGADTQYF
TRBJ2-7 TRBV11-2 CASSLGTSGRILYEQYF
TRBJ1-6 TRBV5-1 CASTVLDGQNSPLHF
TRBJ2-2 TRBV5-4 CASSLFRAGGTGELFF
TRBJ2-7 TRBV18 CASSPGDRYSYEQYF
TRBJ1-1 TRBV28 CATLGSSSGGQAFF
TRBJ2-2 TRBV19 CASTEPVRSGRTGELFF
TRBJ2-1 TRBV2 CASSPEGEAEQFF
TRBJ2-4 TRBV28 CASSLGQLNIQYF
TRBJ2-1 TRBV25-1 CASDWTGSYEQFF
TRBJ1-4 TRBV28 CASSPGATDEKLFF
TRBJ2-7 TRBV6-5 CASSSTVYEQYF
TRBJ2-1 TRBV5-1 CASSLRRGEGRNEQFF
TRBJ2-1 TRBV4-3 CASSQTSVSYNEQFF
TRBJ2-7 TRBV7-2 CASSSRQTRTRSSYEQYF
TRBJ2-7 TRBV20-1 CSASGYSYEQYF
TRBJ2-2 TRBV18 CASSQDRNTGELFF
TRBJ2-1 TRBV6-5 CASSLERGFRNEQFF
TRBJ2-1 TRBV5-1 CASSRRIGTSGSGHNEQFF
TRBJ1-1 TRBV7-3 CASSLTVRMNTEAFF
TRBJ1-5 TRBV12-5 CASGLVWGAGDRDQPQHF
TRBJ1-1 TRBV20-1 CSAGGTEAFF
TRBJ1-2 TRBV9 CASSPRTGGGVTNGYTF
TRBJ2-1 TRBV7-6 CASSLRGSSYNEQFF
TRBJ2-1 TRBV3-1/TRBV3-2 CASSQDRRAGVERQFF
TRBJ1-1 TRBV12-5 CASGNLRQDNTEAFF
TRBJ2-1 TRBV27 CASSPTRTSGYNEQFF
TRBJ1-1 TRBV19 CASSIAREKTEAFF
TRBJ2-4 TRBV28 CASSGWNIQYF
TRBJ2-5 TRBV6-5 CASTLWAGEGETQYF
TRBJ1-4 TRBV2 CASVGQGATNEKLFF
TRBJ2-1 TRBV27 CASSYSGVAGASEQFF
TRBJ2-5 TRBV7-2 CASSRRLQETQYF
TRBJ2-5 TRBV15 CATSAGWEETQYF